The 23 T cell receptor beta chains in this list originate from one sample, sequenced in a study of human T cells and chemical hapten exposure. Time point given: patch test 3, about 24 weeks after DPC sensitization. As for treatment: therapeutic diphenylcyclopropenone sensitization with weekly scalp DPC. TCRdb re-derived calls from the RACE reads in MiXCR, one entry per CDR3 protein. The table records about 190,000 distinct CDR3 sequences, more than 20% of them present only once. This material consisted of whole blood, taken in connection with sensitization to the hapten diphenylcyclopropenone (DPC). Every receptor here comes from a woman in her thirties or forties with alopecia areata. Some clones in this sample may be carry-over from other donors' samples.

The table lists this clonotype with a few counts. The chain joins TRBV29-1 to TRBJ1-2; D call uncertain. The CDR3 covers 13 residues. The germline V gene encodes CDR1 SQVTM and CDR2 ANQGSEA. V lost 6 bases to trimming and J lost 8 bases, with 19 bases between them. CDR3 coding DNA: TGCAGCGTGAGGACCGGGGTCGTAGAGGGCTACACCTTC. Translation gives CSVRTGVVEGYTF.

This clonotype showed up just a few times. The chain has TRBV7-2 and TRBJ1-1, with TRBD1 identical over 7 bases. CDR3 size: 18 residues. Germline lookup yields CDR1 SGHTA and CDR2 FQGNSA. Losses at the gene ends were 5 bases for V and 6 bases for J; bases not matched to a gene: 21. CDR3 region: CASSPNRPAGGRVAEAFF. The CDR3 DNA reads as TGTGCCAGCAGCCCAAACCGACCGGCAGGGGGGAGGGTCGCTGAAGCTTTCTTT.

This clonotype was found a few times. The genes are TRBV7-2 and TRBJ1-2, with D possibly being TRBD1 (6 bases). Trimming stripped 0 bases from V and 0 bases from J, with 17 bases between. The CDR3 is 18 amino acids. Germline CDR1 and CDR2: SGHTA and FQGNSA. The CDR3 loop is CASSLAHGGARTNYGYTF. In DNA, the CDR3 is TGTGCCAGCAGCTTAGCGCATGGGGGGGCCCGAACTAACTATGGCTACACCTTC.

CDR3 amino acids: CASSETYNEQFF. Written as DNA, the CDR3 is TGTGCCAGCTCGGAGACATACAATGAGCAGTTCTTC. The V gene is TRBV2, the J gene TRBJ2-1; no clear D gene. The V gene's germline CDR1 is SNHLY and CDR2 FYNNEI. The germline V and J ends were trimmed by 8 bases and 4 bases, with 9 bases remaining between them. The CDR3 has 12 residues.

This clonotype showed up many times. The chain links TRBV19 to TRBJ1-5, with D unresolved. The germline CDR1 and CDR2 sequences are LNHDA and SQIVND (reference sequence). The CDR3 is made up of 16 amino acids. V was trimmed by 6 bases and J by 0 bases, leaving 15 bases between them. CDR3 sequence: CASRESQHYSNQPQHF. CDR3 nucleotide sequence: TGTGCCAGTAGGGAAAGTCAGCACTATAGCAATCAGCCCCAGCATTTT.

The chain is built from TRBV7-9 and TRBJ2-7, with 11 bases that match TRBD1. Germline CDR1 is SEHNR and CDR2 is FQNEAQ (reference sequence). The CDR3 is made up of 16 amino acids. The trim removed 6 bases at V and 2 bases at J, leaving 9 bases unmatched. CDR3 region: CASSRTGGSRAYEQYF. DNA for the CDR3: TGTGCCAGCAGTCGGACAGGGGGCTCCAGGGCCTACGAGCAGTACTTC.

V and J are TRBV20-1 and TRBJ2-4, with TRBD1 identical over 9 bases. V trimming: 5 bases; J trimming: 1 base; junction bases outside the gene matches: 6. The CDR3 spans 15 residues. Germline CDR1 DFQATT, CDR2 SNEGSKA (reference sequence). CDR3 amino acids: CSALQGAQAKNIQYF. The CDR3 DNA follows: TGCAGTGCTTTACAGGGGGCGCAGGCCAAAAACATTCAGTACTTC.

This clonotype was detected a few times. The chain combines TRBV7-2 with TRBJ2-4, with D unclear. Germline CDR1 and CDR2: SGHTA and FQGNSA. The ends were cut back, 5 bases at V and 2 bases at J, with 10 bases in the middle. This CDR3 has 14 amino acids. The CDR3 loop is CASSQLRTKNIQYF. The CDR3 nucleotides read TGTGCCAGCAGCCAGCTCCGTACCAAAAACATTCAGTACTTC.

This chain's CDR3 is CASKEGGPQETQYF. The CDR3 DNA reads as TGCGCCAGCAAAGAGGGAGGCCCCCAAGAGACCCAGTACTTC. This rearrangement joins TRBV5-1 to TRBJ2-5; D perhaps matches TRBD2 (6 bases). CDR1 and CDR2 (germline): SGHRS, YFSETQ. This CDR3 spans 14 amino acids. The V end was cut by 6 bases, the J end by 1 base, with 13 bases between.

The rearrangement links TRBV28 to TRBJ2-7, with unresolved D. CDR1 is MDHEN, CDR2 SYDVKM, per germline. The CDR3 covers 12 residues. V was trimmed by 4 bases and J by 6 bases, leaving 10 bases between them. CDR3 residues: CASSSNPREQYF. CDR3 in DNA: TGTGCCAGCAGTTCCAACCCTCGCGAGCAGTACTTC.

The chain has TRBV20-1 and TRBJ2-7; D ambiguous. The CDR3 extends over 12 amino acids. CDR1 is DFQATT and CDR2 is SNEGSKA in the germline V gene (reference sequence). Trimming took 1 base from V and 4 from J, leaving 8 bases between them. The CDR3 region is CSARGFPYEQYF. The CDR3 bases are TGCAGTGCTAGAGGCTTCCCTTACGAGCAGTACTTC.

This clonotype has more than one count but fewer than ten. This chain uses TRBV9 with TRBJ1-2, with a tentative D call TRBD1 (5 bases). Germline V gives CDR1 SGDLS, CDR2 YYNGEE. V lost 1 base to trimming and J lost 4 bases, with 14 bases between them. CDR3 length equals 15 residues. The CDR3 sequence is CASSVPSAGPYGYTF. The CDR3 coding sequence is TGTGCCAGCAGCGTACCCTCCGCAGGGCCCTATGGCTACACCTTC.

In this sample, this clonotype turned up a few times. V usage is TRBV20-1 and J usage is TRBJ2-7; 8 nucleotides match TRBD1. The CDR3 sequence is 15 residues long. The germline V gene has CDR1 DFQATT and CDR2 SNEGSKA (reference sequence). The V gene end was trimmed by 1 base and the J gene end by 3 bases; junction bases not matched to a gene: 8. CDR3 loop: CSARGLRDRFYEQYF. In DNA, the CDR3 is TGCAGTGCTAGAGGCCTTCGGGACAGGTTCTACGAGCAGTACTTC.

The rearrangement links TRBV29-1 to TRBJ2-1, with TRBD2 matching 7 bases. Trimming took 6 bases from V and 5 from J; bases not matched to a gene: 10. Germline CDR1 and CDR2: SQVTM and ANQGSEA. The CDR3 extends over 14 amino acids. CDR3 amino acids: CSVRSGAGDNEQFF. CDR3 coding DNA: TGCAGCGTCCGAAGCGGGGCGGGCGACAATGAGCAGTTCTTC.

The chain links TRBV28 to TRBJ2-3; no definite D call. V was shortened by 3 bases and J by 3 bases, with 7 bases between the two germline ends. Germline V gene sequence: CDR1 MDHEN, CDR2 SYDVKM. The CDR3 length is 13 residues. This chain's CDR3 is CASSFLWTDTQYF. CDR3 nucleotide sequence: TGTGCCAGCAGTTTCTTGTGGACAGATACGCAGTATTTT.

This clonotype showed up just a few times. V usage is TRBV29-1 and J usage is TRBJ1-5, with 7 positions matching TRBD1. Trimming at V came to 3 bases and at J to 5 bases, leaving 1 base not matched to a gene. CDR1 SQVTM and CDR2 ANQGSEA come from the germline V gene. The CDR3 runs 12 residues. CDR3 sequence: CSVDQGDQPQHF. The CDR3 DNA sequence: TGCAGCGTTGATCAGGGGGATCAGCCCCAGCATTTT.

This chain connects TRBV29-1 to TRBJ2-2; the D gene is possibly TRBD2 (6 bases). This CDR3 is 11 amino acids long. CDR1 SQVTM and CDR2 ANQGSEA come from the germline V gene. V lost 6 bases, J lost 4 bases, and 6 bases lay in between. The CDR3 here is CSVGGTGELFF. As DNA, the CDR3 is TGCAGCGTGGGAGGCACCGGGGAGCTGTTTTTT.

The gene calls are TRBV29-1 and TRBJ1-6; maybe TRBD1 (6 bases). The V gene lost 3 bases and the J gene lost 9 bases, with 12 bases spanning the gap. Germline V lookup: CDR1 SQVTM, CDR2 ANQGSEA. The CDR3 length is 13 residues. The CDR3 DNA reads TGCAGCGTTGAGGACAGCGGGGGTTCACCCCTCCACTTT. Protein product: CSVEDSGGSPLHF.

The J gene is TRBJ2-5, the V gene TRBV29-1; 7 bases agree with TRBD2. V gave up 3 bases and J gave up 2 bases; unmatched junction bases: 3. CDR3 size: 13 residues. Germline CDR1 is SQVTM and CDR2 is ANQGSEA. In nucleotides, the CDR3 is TGCAGCGTTGAGGCGGGAGTTCAAGAGACCCAGTACTTC. Its protein product is CSVEAGVQETQYF.

The chain carries TRBV19 and TRBJ1-2; D unresolved. This CDR3 is built from 12 residues. Trimming pared 3 bases from V and 5 bases from J, leaving 7 bases between. The germline CDR1 and CDR2 sequences are LNHDA and SQIVND (reference sequence). The CDR3 spells CASSMPVYGYTF. In DNA form, the CDR3 reads TGTGCCAGTAGTATGCCAGTTTATGGCTACACCTTC.

This clonotype occurred once. The chain couples TRBV7-2 to TRBJ2-2; a weak D match, TRBD2 (6 bases). The CDR3 sequence is 16 residues long. Germline CDR1 is SGHTA and CDR2 is FQGNSA. The ends were cut back, 5 bases at V and 2 bases at J, with 15 bases in the middle. The CDR3: CASSPQSGSNTGELFF. DNA of the CDR3: TGTGCCAGCAGCCCCCAGTCCGGGAGTAACACCGGGGAGCTGTTTTTT.

This chain links TRBV7-2 with TRBJ1-3, with a tentative D call TRBD1 (5 bases). CDR3 length equals 17 residues. Trimming stripped 1 base from V and 1 base from J, with 14 bases between. Germline V lookup: CDR1 SGHTA, CDR2 FQGNSA. CDR3: CASSLVVVGASGNTIYF. The DNA of the CDR3 is TGTGCCAGCAGCTTAGTCGTGGTCGGGGCGTCTGGAAACACCATATATTTT.

This clonotype has a handful of counts. The V gene is TRBV7-3, the J gene TRBJ1-2, with D possibly TRBD1 on 6 matching bases. CDR3 length: 15 residues. Germline V lookup: CDR1 SGHTA, CDR2 FQGTGA. V lost 3 bases, J lost 3 bases, and 14 bases lay in between. The CDR3 region has the DNA TGTGCCAGCAGCTTTTACAGGGACTGGTACTATGGCTACACCTTC. It codes for CASSFYRDWYYGYTF.